This T cell receptor beta chain appears in the sequencing data of a study of blood T cell repertoires in COVID-19 (dated by TCRdb to 2018 to 2020). About the investigation overall: Collaborator samples came from the United States, Italy and Spain and covered acute and convalescent phases of COVID-19. The prospective study material was composed of cDNA or gDNA derived from T cells, B-cell-depleted T cells, or PBMCs. Subjects who had been exposed to COVID-19, were actively infected with it, or had recovered from it provided the deeply sampled blood TCRbeta repertoires that made up the dataset. The repertoires were released in a freely available public database meant as a resource for research on the immune response to SARS-CoV-2. The samples were drawn from two sources: the first 160 participants of the ongoing ImmuneRACE study, and some 1,300 subjects contributed by 6 global collaborators. Nearly every sample came with metadata listing a de-identified subject ID, COVID-19 status, age in years and sex. Where HLA class I and class II types were available, the types were taken from metadata supplied by the sample provider, not from assay-based typing.

At the junction V is shortened by 3 bases and J by 7 bases; bases outside the gene matches: 7. The CDR3 holds 14 amino acids from the cysteine to the phenylalanine. Of all the DNA, just the CDR3 is kept, 42 bases in frame from base 1. The germline V gene provides CDR1 MDHEN and CDR2 SYDVKM. This clone was picked up a small number of times. The antigen this receptor binds is unknown. Base qualities are missing; no much larger clone stands one base away. TCRbeta CDR3 regions were amplified from genomic DNA using the immunoSEQ Assay, a bias-controlled multiplex PCR. The authors' analysis ran thus. The number of nucleated cells in each sample was estimated by amplification of reference gene primers within the assay. To quantify the absolute abundance of each unique TCRbeta CDR3 rearrangement, sequence reads were collapsed and filtered. Productive Simpson clonality was computed per sample as the square root of Simpson's diversity index over productive rearrangements. This is the immuneACCESS table as TCRdb keeps it, with only in-frame sequences that have V and J called. A part of the clones is gone; compared with another copy, unresolved V genes explain less than half, and the rest is unexplained. The DNA was the basis for D and trimming; V, J and clone size are from that table. In all, the sample holds 330,000 or so clones, and over 75% of those were seen once. The top ten constitute less than 5.5% of the sample.

Participants in the prospective study were aged about 18 to 100 years, lived in 20 to 30 United States geographic areas, and enrolled through a virtual design. In the prospective study, participants were assigned to cohorts based on the clinical history participants reported in a screening survey and a study questionnaire. Recovered participants in ImmuneRACE Cohort 3 were defined as having two consecutive negative NP/OP PCR tests, clearance from a healthcare professional, or resolution of symptoms. Mobile phlebotomists in the prospective study collected whole blood, serum and a nasopharyngeal or oropharyngeal swab from every participant. Participants in the prospective study had the option to provide additional blood draws and questionnaires over a roughly 2-month period. Blood samples from the prospective study were shipped frozen or at room temperature prior to DNA extraction. What the work shows at the level of the full study, not this receptor alone: How much clinical and demographic metadata was included differed by source and by participant, and the metadata was provided uncurated.

Source material: PBMCs or T cells enriched from blood (not recorded which). The TCR sequence derives from a young man who had recovered from COVID-19. Recombination joined TRBV28 with TRBJ1-2; the central 8 bases match TRBD1. DNA sequence: TGTGCCAGCAGTTTCTCCGGACAGGGCTTTGGCTACACCTTC. This translates into CASSFSGQGFGYTF.